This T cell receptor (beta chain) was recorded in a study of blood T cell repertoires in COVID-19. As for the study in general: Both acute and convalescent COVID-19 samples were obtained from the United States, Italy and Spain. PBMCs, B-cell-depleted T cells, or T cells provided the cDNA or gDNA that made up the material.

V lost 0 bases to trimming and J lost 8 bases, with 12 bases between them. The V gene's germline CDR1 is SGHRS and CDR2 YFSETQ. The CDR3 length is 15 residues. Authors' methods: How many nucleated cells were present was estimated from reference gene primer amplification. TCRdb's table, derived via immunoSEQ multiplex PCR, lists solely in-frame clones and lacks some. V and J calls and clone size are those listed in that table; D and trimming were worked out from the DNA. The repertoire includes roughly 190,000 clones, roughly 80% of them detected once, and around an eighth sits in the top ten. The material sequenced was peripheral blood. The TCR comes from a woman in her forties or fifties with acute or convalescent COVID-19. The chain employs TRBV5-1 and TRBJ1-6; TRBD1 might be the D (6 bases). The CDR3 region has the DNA TGCGCCAGCAGCTTGGAAGGCAGGGGAGATTCACCCCTCCACTTT. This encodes CASSLEGRGDSPLHF.